This entry lists 14 T cell receptor beta chains sequenced from one sample in a study of T cells in localized non-small cell lung cancer. Assay used: immunoSEQ multiplex PCR; TCRdb lists only in-frame clones, some missing. The sample records just over 1,500 clones, 26% being singletons. Specimen: lung tumor tissue, collected before any cancer treatment. The receptors here all came from a woman aged 35 to 75 with stage II lung adenocarcinoma.

The sample holds a few counts of this clone. J is TRBJ1-6 and V is TRBV11-3, with no clear D. V gave up 5 bases and J gave up 2 bases, with 10 bases separating them. The CDR3 has 15 amino acids. Germline-derived CDR1 and CDR2 are SGHNT and YENEEA. The CDR3 nucleotides read TGTGCCAGCAGCACACCATCTCCCTATAATTCACCCCTCCACTTT. This translates into CASSTPSPYNSPLHF.

The chain uses TRBV12-5 and TRBJ1-5; 7 bases map to TRBD1. CDR1 is LGHNT and CDR2 is FRNRAP in the germline V gene. The CDR3 is 13 amino acids. CDR3 amino acids: CASSGQLNQPQHF. CDR3 nucleotide sequence: TGTGCCAGTTCGGGACAGCTCAATCAGCCCCAGCATTTT.

J is TRBJ2-7 and V is TRBV29-1; a possible D gene is TRBD2 (5 bases). V lost 4 bases and J lost 2, with 12 bases in between. The germline V gene has CDR1 SQVTM and CDR2 ANQGSEA. The CDR3 has 13 amino acids. The CDR3 coding sequence is TGCAGCGTTGGGGGAGCACCCGCCTACGAGCAGTACTTC. Amino acid sequence: CSVGGAPAYEQYF.

The J gene is TRBJ2-7, the V gene TRBV2, with a weak D call TRBD2 (7 bases). Deletions cut 6 bases from V and 0 bases from J, with 18 bases between. This CDR3 is built from 16 residues. The germline CDR1 and CDR2 sequences are SNHLY and FYNNEI. The CDR3 protein is CASSYSGGLSSYEQYF. For the CDR3, the DNA is TGTGCCAGCAGCTATTCCGGGGGGCTTTCCTCCTACGAGCAGTACTTC.

The gene calls are TRBV4-1 and TRBJ2-1; 8 bases line up with TRBD2. This CDR3 spans 15 amino acids. Trimming took 6 bases from V and 2 from J; bases not matched to a gene: 6. CDR1 is MGHRA, CDR2 YSYEKL, per germline. CDR3 residues: CASSYSGIPYNEQFF. The CDR3 nucleotides are TGCGCCAGCAGTTATAGCGGGATACCCTACAATGAGCAGTTCTTC.

V and J are TRBV6-8 and TRBJ2-7, with a weak D call TRBD2 (5 bases). Germline CDR1 reads MNHGY; CDR2 reads SAAAGT. The V gene lost 6 bases and the J gene lost 7 bases, with 16 bases spanning the gap. This CDR3 spans 13 amino acids. The chain's CDR3 is CASSNTGSREQYF. In DNA form, the CDR3 reads TGTGCCAGCAGCAACACGGGGTCTAGGGAGCAGTACTTC.

This clone is termed medium-sized (0.01 to 0.1%). This chain connects TRBV11-3 to TRBJ2-5; 8 bases are a match to TRBD2. The ends lost 7 bases at V and 0 bases at J; junction bases unmatched: 10. Germline V gives CDR1 SGHNT, CDR2 YENEEA. CDR3 size: 16 residues. The CDR3 region has the DNA TGTGCCAGCACCTCCCGGGTAGCGGGGTACCAAGAGACCCAGTACTTC. Translated, it gives CASTSRVAGYQETQYF. The full variable domain, its missing parts supplied by reference TRBV11-3 and TRBJ2-5, is EAGVVQSPRYKIIEKKQPVAFWCNPISGHNTLYWYLQNLGQGPELLIRYENEEAVDDSQLPKDRFSAERLKGVDSTLKIQPAELGDSAVYLCASTSRVAGYQETQYFGPGTRLLVL.

This clone is medium-sized within its sample. The chain is built from TRBV11-3 and TRBJ2-2; D tentatively fits TRBD1 or TRBD2 (5 bases each). Germline V gene sequence: CDR1 SGHNT, CDR2 YENEEA. V was pared by 3 bases and J by 3 bases, with 11 bases between. This CDR3 comprises 15 residues. CDR3 loop: CASSFVQGDTGELFF. CDR3 sequence (DNA): TGTGCCAGCAGCTTTGTCCAGGGAGACACCGGGGAGCTGTTTTTT.

The chain recombines TRBV9 with TRBJ2-5; TRBD2 matches at 8 bases. The germline gives CDR1 SGDLS, CDR2 YYNGEE. This CDR3 is 16 amino acids long. V gave up 4 bases and J gave up 5 bases; unmatched junction bases: 13. CDR3 bases: TGTGCCAGCAGCTATGGTTCGGGGGGGGTCCCCGAGACCCAGTACTTC. It yields the protein CASSYGSGGVPETQYF. Based on the CDR3 plus reference TRBV9 and TRBJ2-5, the full variable domain is DSGVTQTPKHLITATGQRVTLRCSPRSGDLSVYWYQQSLDQGLQFLIQYYNGEERAKGNILERFSAQQFPDLHSELNLSSLELGDSALYFCASSYGSGGVPETQYFGPGTRLLVL.

The V and J genes are TRBV6-8 and TRBJ2-1; D remains unclear. Germline V gene lookup returns CDR1 MNHGY and CDR2 SAAAGT. The CDR3 is 16 residues long. Trimming stripped 0 bases from V and 0 bases from J, with 9 bases between. The CDR3 region has the DNA TGTGCCAGCAGTTACTCGAACCCAAGCTCCTACAATGAGCAGTTCTTC. This codes for CASSYSNPSSYNEQFF.

Worth noting for this clone: One junction end does not reproduce the germline sequence, and a read error may be involved. The chain joins TRBV19 to TRBJ1-1; D is perhaps TRBD1 (6 bases). In germline, CDR1 is LNHDA, CDR2 SQIVND (reference sequence). This CDR3 is 14 amino acids long. The CDR3 DNA sequence: TGTGCCAGTAGCATAGGACAGATGAACACTGAAGCTTTCTTT. It encodes CASSIGQMNTEAFF.

This clone is large. The chain has TRBV7-2 and TRBJ1-1; D is undetermined. V shed 6 bases and J shed 0 bases, with 8 bases lying between them. Germline CDR1 and CDR2: SGHTA and FQGNSA. This CDR3 comprises 13 residues. CDR3 nucleotide sequence: TGTGCCAGCAGTCCTGAGATGAACACTGAAGCTTTCTTT. Residues: CASSPEMNTEAFF.

This clone counts as large. This rearrangement joins TRBV28 to TRBJ1-1; D is possibly TRBD1 (5 bases). This CDR3 has 14 residues. V was trimmed by 2 bases and J by 3 bases, leaving 10 bases between them. Germline V gene lookup returns CDR1 MDHEN and CDR2 SYDVKM. The CDR3 sequence: CASSLRGTYTEAFF. The CDR3 nucleotides read TGTGCCAGCAGTTTAAGGGGCACATACACTGAAGCTTTCTTT.

The rearrangement joins TRBV5-1 to TRBJ1-1; TRBD1 is a possible D gene (6 bases). In germline, CDR1 is SGHRS, CDR2 YFSETQ. CDR3 length: 15 amino acids. Deletions cut 0 bases from V and 4 bases from J, with 13 bases between. The CDR3 DNA reads TGCGCCAGCAGCTTGGGGGTTCTAGGGGGCACTGAAGCTTTCTTT. Translated: CASSLGVLGGTEAFF.